The 5 T cell receptor beta chains reported below all come from one sample, sequenced in a study of CD8+ T cells in alopecia areata. Sequencing templates came from extracted RNA that was reverse transcribed into cDNA. Method: immunoSEQ multiplex PCR; TCRdb's copy keeps in-frame clones and lacks some. The table has 150,000 or so clones, around 71% seen once. The source material was CD8+ T cells sorted from blood, sampled at week 0. These receptors all stem from a human donor with alopecia areata.

The table lists this clone with a count of one. V and J are TRBV6-6 and TRBJ1-5; TRBD1 matches at 11 bases. V shed 6 bases and J 6 bases; nucleotides not matched to a gene: 7. This CDR3 is built from 15 residues. Germline V gives CDR1 MNHNY, CDR2 SVGAGI (reference sequence). The CDR3 spells CASSRTGGGGQPQHF. CDR3 sequence (DNA): TGTGCCAGCAGCCGGACAGGGGGCGGAGGTCAGCCCCAGCATTTT.

This clone appeared once. The V gene is TRBV11-1, the J gene TRBJ1-1; no firm D call. This CDR3 has 12 amino acids. In germline, CDR1 is SGHAT, CDR2 FQDESV (reference sequence). Trimming shortened V by 1 base and J by 4 bases, and 4 bases separated the two germline ends. The CDR3 sequence is CASSLETTEAFF. CDR3 DNA sequence: TGTGCCAGCAGCTTAGAGACCACTGAAGCTTTCTTT. Based on the CDR3 plus reference TRBV11-1 and TRBJ1-1, the full variable domain is EAEVAQSPRYKITEKSQAVAFWCDPISGHATLYWYRQILGQGPELLVQFQDESVVDDSQLPKDRFSAERLKGVDSTLKIQPAELGDSAMYLCASSLETTEAFFGQGTRLTVV.

The V and J genes are TRBV5-1 and TRBJ1-1; D may be TRBD1 (5 bases). With 2 bases removed from V and 0 bases from J, the gap between germline ends came to 8 bases. This CDR3 has 14 amino acids. The germline CDR1 and CDR2 sequences are SGHRS and YFSETQ. The CDR3 DNA reads as TGCGCCAGCAGCTTTGCAGGGTTGAACACTGAAGCTTTCTTT. Translating it yields CASSFAGLNTEAFF.

The V call is TRBV29-1, the J call TRBJ2-3, with TRBD2 matching 8 bases. The CDR3 spans 13 residues. V lost 4 bases to trimming and J lost 3 bases; unmatched junction nucleotides: 3. Germline V gives CDR1 SQVTM, CDR2 ANQGSEA. The CDR3 region is CSVAGGATDTQYF. CDR3 coding DNA: TGCAGCGTTGCCGGGGGGGCAACAGATACGCAGTATTTT.

The chain is built from TRBV19 and TRBJ2-5; 8 bases are a match to TRBD2. Judging by the DNA end, TRBJ2-7 fits better; the J call may be wrong. This CDR3 spans 15 amino acids. In germline, CDR1 is LNHDA, CDR2 SQIVND (reference sequence). CDR3 sequence reads: CASSSPGTRTYEQYF. CDR3 DNA: TGTGCCAGTAGTTCTCCGGGGACTAGAACCTACGAGCAGTACTTC.